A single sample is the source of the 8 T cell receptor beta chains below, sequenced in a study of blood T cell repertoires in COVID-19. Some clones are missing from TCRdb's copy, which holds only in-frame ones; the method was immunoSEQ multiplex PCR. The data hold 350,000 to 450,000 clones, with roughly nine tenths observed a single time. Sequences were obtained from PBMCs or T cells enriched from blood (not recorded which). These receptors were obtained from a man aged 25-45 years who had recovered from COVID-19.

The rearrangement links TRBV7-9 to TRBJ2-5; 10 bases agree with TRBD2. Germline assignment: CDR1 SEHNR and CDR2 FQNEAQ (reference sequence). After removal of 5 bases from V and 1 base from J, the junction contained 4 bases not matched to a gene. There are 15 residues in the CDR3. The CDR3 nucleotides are TGTGCCAGCAGCAAGGGACTAGCGAGCCAAGAGACCCAGTACTTC. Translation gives CASSKGLASQETQYF.

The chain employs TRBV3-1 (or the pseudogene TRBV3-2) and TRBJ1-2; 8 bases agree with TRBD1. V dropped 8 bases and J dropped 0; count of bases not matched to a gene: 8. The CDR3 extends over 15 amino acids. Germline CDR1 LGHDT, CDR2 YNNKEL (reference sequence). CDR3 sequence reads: CASAKGQGANYGYTF. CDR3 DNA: TGTGCCAGCGCAAAAGGACAGGGCGCTAACTATGGCTACACCTTC.

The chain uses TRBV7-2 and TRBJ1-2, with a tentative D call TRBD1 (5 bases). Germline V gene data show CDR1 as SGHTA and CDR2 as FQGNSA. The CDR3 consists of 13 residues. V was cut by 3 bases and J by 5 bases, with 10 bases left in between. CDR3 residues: CASSFSDTYGYTF. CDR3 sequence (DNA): TGTGCCAGCAGCTTTTCGGACACGTATGGCTACACCTTC.

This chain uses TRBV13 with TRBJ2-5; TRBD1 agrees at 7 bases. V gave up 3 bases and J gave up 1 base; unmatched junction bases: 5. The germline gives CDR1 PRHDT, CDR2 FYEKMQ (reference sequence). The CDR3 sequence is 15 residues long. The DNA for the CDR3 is TGTGCCAGCAGCTTGACAGGGCTTTCCCAAGAGACCCAGTACTTC. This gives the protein CASSLTGLSQETQYF.

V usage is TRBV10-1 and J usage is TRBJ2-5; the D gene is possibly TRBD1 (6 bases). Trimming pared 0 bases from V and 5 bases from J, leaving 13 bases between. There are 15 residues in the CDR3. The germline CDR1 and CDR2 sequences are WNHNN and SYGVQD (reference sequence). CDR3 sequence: CASSESQGWPETQYF. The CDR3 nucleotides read TGCGCCAGCAGTGAGTCCCAGGGGTGGCCTGAGACCCAGTACTTC.

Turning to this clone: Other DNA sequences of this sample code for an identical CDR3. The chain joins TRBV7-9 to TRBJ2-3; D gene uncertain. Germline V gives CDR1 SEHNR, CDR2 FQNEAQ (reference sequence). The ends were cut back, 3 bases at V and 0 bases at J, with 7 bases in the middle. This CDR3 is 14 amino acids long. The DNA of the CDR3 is TGTGCCAGCAGCTTGTCCCAGAGCACAGATACGCAGTATTTT. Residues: CASSLSQSTDTQYF. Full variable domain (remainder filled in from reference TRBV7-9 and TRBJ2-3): DTGVSQNPRHKITKRGQNVTFRCDPISEHNRLYWYRQTLGQGPEFLTYFQNEAQLEKSRLLSDRFSAERPKGSFSTLEIQRTEQGDSAMYLCASSLSQSTDTQYFGPGTRLTVL.

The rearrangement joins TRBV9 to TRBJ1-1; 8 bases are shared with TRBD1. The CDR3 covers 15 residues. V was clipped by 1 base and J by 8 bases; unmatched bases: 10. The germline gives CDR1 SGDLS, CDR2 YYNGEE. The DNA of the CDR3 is TGTGCCAGCAGCGTATTACCGGGACAGGTATCGGAAGCTTTCTTT. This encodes CASSVLPGQVSEAFF. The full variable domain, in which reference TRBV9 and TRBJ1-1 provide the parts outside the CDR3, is DSGVTQTPKHLITATGQRVTLRCSPRSGDLSVYWYQQSLDQGLQFLIQYYNGEERAKGNILERFSAQQFPDLHSELNLSSLELGDSALYFCASSVLPGQVSEAFFGQGTRLTVV.

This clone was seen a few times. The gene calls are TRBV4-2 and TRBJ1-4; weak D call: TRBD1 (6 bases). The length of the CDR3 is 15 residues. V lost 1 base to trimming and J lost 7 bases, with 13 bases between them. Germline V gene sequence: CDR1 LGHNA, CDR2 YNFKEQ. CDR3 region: CASSQARGALEKLFF. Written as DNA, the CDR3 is TGTGCCAGCAGCCAAGCTCGGGGGGCGCTTGAAAAACTGTTTTTT.